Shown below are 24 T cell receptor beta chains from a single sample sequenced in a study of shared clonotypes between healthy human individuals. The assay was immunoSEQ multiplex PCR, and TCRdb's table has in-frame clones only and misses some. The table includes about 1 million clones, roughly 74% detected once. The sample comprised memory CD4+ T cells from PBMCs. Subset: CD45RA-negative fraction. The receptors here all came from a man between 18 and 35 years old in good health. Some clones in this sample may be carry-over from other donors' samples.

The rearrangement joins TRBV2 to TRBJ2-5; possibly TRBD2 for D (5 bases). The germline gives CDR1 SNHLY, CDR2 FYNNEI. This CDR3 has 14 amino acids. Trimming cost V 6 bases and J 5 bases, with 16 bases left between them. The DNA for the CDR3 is TGTGCCAGCAGACTGCCGGGGTCTAGGGAGACCCAGTACTTC. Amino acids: CASRLPGSRETQYF.

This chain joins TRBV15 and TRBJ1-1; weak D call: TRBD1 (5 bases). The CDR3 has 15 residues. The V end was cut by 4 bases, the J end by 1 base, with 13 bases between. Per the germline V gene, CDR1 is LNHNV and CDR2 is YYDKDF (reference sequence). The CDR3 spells CATSNWGGPNTEAFF. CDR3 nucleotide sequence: TGTGCCACCAGCAATTGGGGGGGACCGAACACTGAAGCTTTCTTT.

In DNA, the CDR3 is TGTGCCAGCAGCCAGGGACATTTCGGAATGGGCGAAAAACTGTTTTTT. Translating gives CASSQGHFGMGEKLFF. The chain joins TRBV7-2 to TRBJ1-4, with D possibly matching TRBD1 (6 bases). Germline loops: CDR1 SGHTA, CDR2 FQGNSA. Trimming pared 5 bases from V and 8 bases from J, leaving 21 bases between. CDR3 length: 16 residues. The full variable domain, with the rest looked up from reference TRBV7-2 and TRBJ1-4, is GAGVSQSPSNKVTEKGKDVELRCDPISGHTALYWYRQSLGQGLEFLIYFQGNSAPDKSGLPSDRFSAERTGGSVSTLTIQRTQQEDSAVYLCASSQGHFGMGEKLFFGSGTQLSVL.

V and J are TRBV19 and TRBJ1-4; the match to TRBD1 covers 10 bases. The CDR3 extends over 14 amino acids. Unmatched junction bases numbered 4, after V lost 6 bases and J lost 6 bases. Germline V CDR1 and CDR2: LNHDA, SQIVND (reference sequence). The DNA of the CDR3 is TGTGCCAGTAGCGACAGGGGGCGAGATGAAAAACTGTTTTTT. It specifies CASSDRGRDEKLFF.

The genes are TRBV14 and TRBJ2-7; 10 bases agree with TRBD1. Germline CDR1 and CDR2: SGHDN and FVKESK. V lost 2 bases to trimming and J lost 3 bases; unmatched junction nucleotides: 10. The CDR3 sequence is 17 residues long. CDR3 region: CASSQSPPGQGFYEQYF. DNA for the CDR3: TGTGCCAGCAGCCAATCCCCTCCGGGACAGGGGTTCTACGAGCAGTACTTC.

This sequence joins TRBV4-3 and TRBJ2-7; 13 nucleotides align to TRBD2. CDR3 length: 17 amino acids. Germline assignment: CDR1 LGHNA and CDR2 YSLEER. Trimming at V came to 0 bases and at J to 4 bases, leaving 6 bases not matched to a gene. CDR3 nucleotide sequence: TGCGCCAGCAGCCAAGATATATCGACTAGCGGGAGGTACGAGCAGTACTTC. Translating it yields CASSQDISTSGRYEQYF.

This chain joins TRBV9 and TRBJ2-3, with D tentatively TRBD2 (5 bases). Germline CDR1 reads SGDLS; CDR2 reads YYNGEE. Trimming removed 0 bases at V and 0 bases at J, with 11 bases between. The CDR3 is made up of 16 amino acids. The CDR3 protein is CASSVDQPGSTDTQYF. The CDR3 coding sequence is TGTGCCAGCAGCGTAGACCAGCCGGGGAGCACAGATACGCAGTATTTT. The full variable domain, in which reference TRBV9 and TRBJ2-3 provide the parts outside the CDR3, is DSGVTQTPKHLITATGQRVTLRCSPRSGDLSVYWYQQSLDQGLQFLIQYYNGEERAKGNILERFSAQQFPDLHSELNLSSLELGDSALYFCASSVDQPGSTDTQYFGPGTRLTVL.

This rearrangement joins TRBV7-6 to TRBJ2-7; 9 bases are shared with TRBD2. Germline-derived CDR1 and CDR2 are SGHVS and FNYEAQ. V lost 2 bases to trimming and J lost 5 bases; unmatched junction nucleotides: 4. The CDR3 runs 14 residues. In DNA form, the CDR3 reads TGTGCCAGCAGCTTATTGCGGACTAGCGACGAGCAGTACTTC. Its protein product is CASSLLRTSDEQYF.

DNA for the CDR3: TGTGCCAGCAGCCCGGATGGGAGGGTTCGGTACGAGCAGTACTTC. It specifies CASSPDGRVRYEQYF. The chain couples TRBV11-2 to TRBJ2-7; 7 positions match TRBD2. Per germline, CDR1 SGHAT and CDR2 FQNNGV. Losses at the gene ends were 5 bases for V and 4 bases for J; bases not matched to a gene: 11. The CDR3 covers 15 residues.

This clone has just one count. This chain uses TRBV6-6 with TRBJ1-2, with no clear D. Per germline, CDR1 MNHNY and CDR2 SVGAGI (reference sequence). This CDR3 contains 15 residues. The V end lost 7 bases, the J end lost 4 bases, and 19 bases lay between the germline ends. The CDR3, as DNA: TGTGCCAGCATTCCCACGGGATCCCGAGGCTATGGCTACACCTTC. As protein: CASIPTGSRGYGYTF.

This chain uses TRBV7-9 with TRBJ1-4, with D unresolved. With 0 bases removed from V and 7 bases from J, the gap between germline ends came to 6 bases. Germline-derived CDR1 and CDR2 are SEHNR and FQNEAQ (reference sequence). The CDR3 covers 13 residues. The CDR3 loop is CASSLAEGEKLFF. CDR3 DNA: TGTGCCAGCAGCTTAGCGGAGGGTGAAAAACTGTTTTTT. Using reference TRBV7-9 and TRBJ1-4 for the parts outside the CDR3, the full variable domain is DTGVSQNPRHKITKRGQNVTFRCDPISEHNRLYWYRQTLGQGPEFLTYFQNEAQLEKSRLLSDRFSAERPKGSFSTLEIQRTEQGDSAMYLCASSLAEGEKLFFGSGTQLSVL.

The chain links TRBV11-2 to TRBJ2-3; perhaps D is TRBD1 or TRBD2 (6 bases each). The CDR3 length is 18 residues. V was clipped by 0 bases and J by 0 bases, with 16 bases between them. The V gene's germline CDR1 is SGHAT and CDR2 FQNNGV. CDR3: CASSLDGGPFFSTDTQYF. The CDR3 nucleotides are TGTGCCAGCAGCTTAGATGGGGGGCCTTTTTTTAGCACAGATACGCAGTATTTT. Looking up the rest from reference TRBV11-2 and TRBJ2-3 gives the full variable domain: EAGVAQSPRYKIIEKRQSVAFWCNPISGHATLYWYQQILGQGPKLLIQFQNNGVVDDSQLPKDRFSAERLKGVDSTLKIQPAKLEDSAVYLCASSLDGGPFFSTDTQYFGPGTRLTVL.

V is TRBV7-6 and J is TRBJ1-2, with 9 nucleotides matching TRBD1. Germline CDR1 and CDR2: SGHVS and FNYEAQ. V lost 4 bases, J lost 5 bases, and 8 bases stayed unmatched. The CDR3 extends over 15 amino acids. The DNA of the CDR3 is TGTGCCAGCAGCTCCTTCCGCGACAGGGGGTATGGCTACACCTTC. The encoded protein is CASSSFRDRGYGYTF.

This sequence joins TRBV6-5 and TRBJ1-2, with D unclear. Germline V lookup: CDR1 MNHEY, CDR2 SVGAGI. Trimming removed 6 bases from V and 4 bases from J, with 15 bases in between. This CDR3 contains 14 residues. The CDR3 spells CASSQEMGGYGYTF. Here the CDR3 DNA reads TGTGCCAGCAGCCAAGAAATGGGAGGCTATGGCTACACCTTC.

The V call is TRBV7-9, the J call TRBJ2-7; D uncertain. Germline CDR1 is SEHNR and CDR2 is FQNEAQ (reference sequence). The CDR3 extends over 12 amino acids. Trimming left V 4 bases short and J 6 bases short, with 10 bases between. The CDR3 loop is CASSYSSGEQYF. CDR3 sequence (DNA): TGTGCCAGCAGCTACTCGTCGGGCGAGCAGTACTTC.

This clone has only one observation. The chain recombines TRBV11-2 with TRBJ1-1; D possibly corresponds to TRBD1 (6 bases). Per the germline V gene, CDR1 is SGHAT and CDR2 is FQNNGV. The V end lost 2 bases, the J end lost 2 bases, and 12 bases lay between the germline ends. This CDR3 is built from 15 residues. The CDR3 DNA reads TGTGCCAGCAGCTTACTCGGACAGTCAAACACTGAAGCTTTCTTT. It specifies CASSLLGQSNTEAFF. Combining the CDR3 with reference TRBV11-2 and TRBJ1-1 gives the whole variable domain EAGVAQSPRYKIIEKRQSVAFWCNPISGHATLYWYQQILGQGPKLLIQFQNNGVVDDSQLPKDRFSAERLKGVDSTLKIQPAKLEDSAVYLCASSLLGQSNTEAFFGQGTRLTVV.

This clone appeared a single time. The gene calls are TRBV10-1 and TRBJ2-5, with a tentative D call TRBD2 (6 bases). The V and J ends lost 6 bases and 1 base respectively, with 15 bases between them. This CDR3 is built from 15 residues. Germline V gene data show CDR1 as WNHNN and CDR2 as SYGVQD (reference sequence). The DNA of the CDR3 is TGCGCCAGCAGCGAAGGGGTAGCGGCCCAAGAGACCCAGTACTTC. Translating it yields CASSEGVAAQETQYF.

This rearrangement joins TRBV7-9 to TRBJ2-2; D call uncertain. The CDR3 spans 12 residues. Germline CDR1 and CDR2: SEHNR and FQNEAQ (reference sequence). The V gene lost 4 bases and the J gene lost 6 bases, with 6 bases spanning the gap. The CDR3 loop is CASSSSPGELFF. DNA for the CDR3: TGTGCCAGCAGCTCCTCCCCCGGGGAGCTGTTTTTT.

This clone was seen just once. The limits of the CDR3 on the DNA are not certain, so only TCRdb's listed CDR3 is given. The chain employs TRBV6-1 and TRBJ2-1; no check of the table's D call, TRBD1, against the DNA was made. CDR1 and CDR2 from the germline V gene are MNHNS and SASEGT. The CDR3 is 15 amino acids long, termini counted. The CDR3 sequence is CASSSGQGSGNEQFF.

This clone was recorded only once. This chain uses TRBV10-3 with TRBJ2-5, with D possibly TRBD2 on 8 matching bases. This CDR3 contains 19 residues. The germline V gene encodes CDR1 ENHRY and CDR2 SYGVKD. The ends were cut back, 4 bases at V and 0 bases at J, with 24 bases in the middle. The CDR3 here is CAISAREGEGALYQETQYF. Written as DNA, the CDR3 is TGTGCCATCAGTGCCCGGGAGGGCGAGGGGGCCCTGTACCAAGAGACCCAGTACTTC.

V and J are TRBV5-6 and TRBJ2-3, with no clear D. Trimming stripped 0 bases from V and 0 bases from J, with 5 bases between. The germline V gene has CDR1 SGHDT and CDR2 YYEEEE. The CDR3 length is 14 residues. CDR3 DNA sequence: TGTGCCAGCAGCTTGGTCGGCAGCACAGATACGCAGTATTTT. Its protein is CASSLVGSTDTQYF. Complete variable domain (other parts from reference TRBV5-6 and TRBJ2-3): DAGVTQSPTHLIKTRGQQVTLRCSPKSGHDTVSWYQQALGQGPQFIFQYYEEEERQRGNFPDRFSGHQFPNYSSELNVNALLLGDSALYLCASSLVGSTDTQYFGPGTRLTVL.

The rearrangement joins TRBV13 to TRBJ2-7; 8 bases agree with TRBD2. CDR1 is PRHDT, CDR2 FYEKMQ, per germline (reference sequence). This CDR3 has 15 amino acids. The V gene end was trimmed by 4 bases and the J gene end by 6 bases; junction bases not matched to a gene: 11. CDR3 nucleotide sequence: TGTGCCAGCAGCTCGACACCGGGACTAGTTCTCGAGCAGTACTTC. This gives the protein CASSSTPGLVLEQYF.

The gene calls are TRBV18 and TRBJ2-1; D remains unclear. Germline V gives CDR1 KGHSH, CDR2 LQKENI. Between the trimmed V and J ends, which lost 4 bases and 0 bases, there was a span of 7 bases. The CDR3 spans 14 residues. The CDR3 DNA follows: TGTGCCAGCTCACAGGGCCGCTCCTACAATGAGCAGTTCTTC. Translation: CASSQGRSYNEQFF.

CDR3: CASSPRTGENIQYF. As DNA, the CDR3 is TGTGCCAGCTCACCACGGACAGGAGAAAACATTCAGTACTTC. The chain links TRBV18 to TRBJ2-4, with 7 bases fitting TRBD1. This CDR3 spans 14 amino acids. Germline loops: CDR1 KGHSH, CDR2 LQKENI. V shed 1 base and J 5 bases; nucleotides not matched to a gene: 2.